The TCR beta chain described here comes from a study of T cells in Graves' hyperthyroidism and ophthalmopathy. Overall study context: Blood from the periphery was taken at initial diagnosis, before any treatment. Study results and limitations: Within blood appeared most thyroid clonotypes that had expanded above 0.001.

This clonotype was seen many times. Its antigen remains unknown. Researchers took RNA transcripts and amplified the TCR beta CDR3 regions from them. With the HTBI primer set, the TCR CDR3 went through a first round of RT-PCR. MiXCR, run by TCRdb on the multiplex PCR reads, gives a single entry per CDR3 protein. The sample has 250,000 to 300,000 distinct CDR3 sequences; around 19% are singletons. Ophthalmopathy cases scored 3 or more on the Clinical Activity Score and 4 or more on NOSPECS grade, with duration below 3 months. Trimming cost V 7 bases and J 8 bases, with 11 bases left between them. From germline, CDR1 is MDHEN and CDR2 SYDVKM. The CDR3 length is 11 residues.

The TCR comes from a man aged 45-65 years with Graves' ophthalmopathy. Specimen: blood. This sequence joins TRBV28 and TRBJ2-5; perhaps D is TRBD1 or TRBD2 (6 bases each). The CDR3 is CASKGGATQYF. The CDR3 DNA reads TGTGCCAGCAAGGGGGGTGCAACCCAGTACTTC.